This entry concerns a single T cell receptor beta chain. Only one count was recorded for this clone. Its antigen is not yet known. It has no much larger one-base neighbor in the sample; base qualities were not kept. The data stem from a study of blood T cell repertoires in COVID-19 (dated by TCRdb to between 2020 and 2021). For the wider study: Samples from collaborators originated in the United States, Italy and Spain and spanned both the acute and convalescent phases of COVID-19. The material from the prospective study consisted of cDNA or gDNA derived from T cells, B-cell-depleted T cells, or PBMCs. The dataset comprised deeply sampled blood TCRbeta repertoires from subjects exposed to, actively infected with, or recovered from COVID-19. A freely available public database, intended as a resource for researchers studying the immune response to SARS-CoV-2, is where the repertoires were released. Samples were obtained from the ongoing ImmuneRACE study (first 160 participants) and from about 1,300 subjects provided by 6 global collaborators. Nearly every sample came with metadata listing a de-identified subject ID, COVID-19 status, age in years and sex. Where available, HLA class I and class II types were obtained from metadata supplied by the sample provider rather than from assay-based typing.

General study outcomes and caveats: Clinical and demographic metadata were provided uncurated, with the amount varying by source and participant.

Collaborating institutions collected whole blood in K2EDTA tubes following their own protocols. For TCRbeta analysis, collaborators shipped samples as frozen whole blood, isolated PBMCs, or DNA extracted from either of those sample types. TCRbeta CDR3 regions were amplified from genomic DNA using the immunoSEQ Assay, a bias-controlled multiplex PCR. Per the source publication's procedure: Nucleated cell counts per sample were estimated from amplification of reference gene primers within the assay. To quantify the absolute abundance of each unique TCRbeta CDR3 rearrangement, sequence reads were collapsed and filtered. For each sample, productive Simpson clonality was calculated as the square root of Simpson's diversity index over productive rearrangements. TCRdb obtained this table from immuneACCESS and retained in-frame rearrangements with V and J assigned. These tables miss some clones; where compared with another copy, unresolved V genes account for less than half of the shortfall, and the remainder is unexplained. V and J calls and clone size come straight from that table; D and trimming were deduced from the DNA. This sample is represented by about 130,000 clones; roughly 72% of them were singletons. Roughly 10% of the sample comes from the top ten.

Spanning cysteine to phenylalanine, the CDR3 consists of 15 amino acids. Just the 45-base CDR3 DNA is kept, in frame starting at base 1. From a lookup of the germline V gene, CDR1 and CDR2 are MNHEY and SVGAGI. V is pruned by 6 bases and J by 4 bases, leaving 10 bases of the junction without a gene match. The sample consisted of peripheral blood. This sequence uses TRBV6-5 and TRBJ1-1, with 8 bases in between that match TRBD1. The receptor was isolated from a human donor in a cohort sampled during active COVID-19. The CDR3 reads CASSSPQGAVTEAFF. In nucleotide form, the sequence is TGTGCCAGCAGCTCCCCCCAGGGGGCGGTCACTGAAGCTTTCTTT.